The following is a T cell receptor (beta chain) sequence with its context. This specimen comes from a study of blood T cell repertoires in COVID-19. On the study more broadly: There were acute and convalescent COVID-19 samples, and they came from the United States, Italy and Spain.

Data came from immunoSEQ multiplex PCR; TCRdb stores just in-frame clones and leaves some out. Of 200,000 to 300,000 clones in the sample, around 88% are singletons; the top ten hold roughly an eighth. This CDR3 is built from 14 residues. Germline CDR1 KGHSH, CDR2 LQKENI. Between the trimmed V and J ends, which lost 2 bases and 2 bases, there was a span of 9 bases. This sequence joins TRBV18 and TRBJ1-2; unclear D gene. The sequence came from a man of 80 years or more with acute or convalescent COVID-19. Sequencing input: peripheral blood. The CDR3 DNA reads as TGTGCCAGCTCACCATTCGGGGAGAACTATGGCTACACCTTC. Protein product: CASSPFGENYGYTF.